The sequence of this T cell receptor (beta chain) was determined in a study of blood T cells in healthy people across ages. General study findings and limits: Comparison with aged donors showed that long-lived donors had more naive CD4+ cells and higher diversity. Diversity of TCR beta correlated strongly with naive T cell percentage. Diversity of TCR beta per million T cells declined in a roughly linear way with age.

It was with a sample-barcoded 5' primer and a J-beta primer mix that a second PCR of about 7 to 12 cycles was run. TCRdb itself ran the 5' RACE reads through MiXCR, one entry per CDR3 protein. This table has 1.5 million to 2 million distinct CDR3 sequences, 28% appearing once. As regards this clonotype: Its cognate antigen is unknown.

Germline V lookup: CDR1 MNHEY, CDR2 SMNVEV (reference sequence). This CDR3 spans 16 amino acids. The V segment lost 6 bases and the J segment 4 bases; nucleotides outside the gene matches: 14. This TCR derives from a woman aged 25 to 45 in good health. The V and J genes are TRBV27 and TRBJ1-2; 7 bases map to TRBD1. The sequenced sample was blood. The CDR3 protein is CASRRTGASASYGYTF. The DNA for the CDR3 is TGTGCCAGCAGACGTACAGGGGCCTCAGCTAGCTATGGCTACACCTTC.